This T cell receptor (beta chain) derives from a study of T cells after yellow fever vaccination. V lost 8 bases, J lost 0 bases, and 14 bases lay in between. There are 15 residues in the CDR3. Study outcomes and limitations: Repertoires obtained by FACS sorting could include abundant clonotypes that entered as contaminants from the bulk population.

TCRdb called the 5' RACE reads again in MiXCR, with one record for every CDR3 protein. The data show 150,000 to 200,000 distinct CDR3 sequences, approximately 6.2% seen once. This clonotype was counted many times. Its target is not known. The source of this sequence is a man aged 18 to 30 who received the YFV17D yellow fever vaccine. The chain recombines TRBV12-3 or TRBV12-4 with TRBJ2-1; D is unresolved. The sample was CD4+ T cells sorted from PBMCs, taken on the day of the first yellow fever vaccination. The CDR3, as DNA: TGTGCCAGCTCGGTCGGGCCAAGCTCCTACAATGAGCAGTTCTTC. Translated: CASSVGPSSYNEQFF.